These 23 T cell receptor beta chains originate from one sample sequenced in a study of identical twins. Via MiXCR, TCRdb re-called the 5' RACE reads, giving one row per CDR3 protein. The data contain roughly 710,000 distinct CDR3 sequences, roughly 6.2% of them seen just once; the ten biggest clones take up about 1.8%. Sequencing used naive T cells sorted from blood. Receptors were obtained from a man younger than 35 in good health.

The sample holds a few counts of this clonotype. The rearrangement joins TRBV6-1 to TRBJ2-6; D gene unclear. V was shortened by 8 bases and J by 1 base, with 12 bases between the two germline ends. This CDR3 contains 15 residues. Germline V gene data show CDR1 as MNHNS and CDR2 as SASEGT. The CDR3 reads CASRVDSSGANVLTF. The CDR3, as DNA: TGTGCCAGCCGGGTTGATAGTTCTGGGGCCAACGTCCTGACTTTC.

This clonotype was recorded many times. The chain has TRBV12-3 or TRBV12-4 and TRBJ2-1, with TRBD2 matching over 7 bases. This CDR3 has 14 residues. V dropped 6 bases and J dropped 7; count of bases not matched to a gene: 9. The CDR3 loop reads CASRFAGTTNEQFF. The CDR3 bases are TGTGCCAGCAGATTTGCCGGGACTACGAATGAGCAGTTCTTC.

The CDR3 loop reads CASSQIRTTDTQYF. The CDR3 nucleotides read TGCGCCAGCAGCCAAATCCGGACCACAGATACGCAGTATTTT. The rearrangement uses TRBV4-3 and TRBJ2-3; D gene uncertain. CDR3 length: 14 amino acids. From germline, CDR1 is LGHNA and CDR2 YSLEER. Trimming left V 2 bases short and J 2 bases short, with 8 bases between.

With regard to this clonotype: This may come from a read error, since a much larger clone is one base off. The chain is built from TRBV29-1 and TRBJ1-4; D is uncertain. Per germline, CDR1 SQVTM and CDR2 ANQGSEA. CDR3 length: 13 residues. DNA of the CDR3: TGCAGCGCTGTTTCCGGAACTAATGAAAAACTGTATTTT. Translation gives CSAVSGTNEKLYF.

This clonotype was observed at least ten times. The rearrangement uses TRBV29-1 and TRBJ1-4; D is unresolved. In germline, CDR1 is SQVTM, CDR2 ANQGSEA. The CDR3 has 13 residues. The V end was cut by 4 bases, the J end by 3 bases, with 9 bases between. CDR3 nucleotides: TGCAGCGTTGGAGTCCTCCCTAATGAAAAACTGTTTTTT. Its protein is CSVGVLPNEKLFF.

At least ten counts were recorded for this clonotype. The rearrangement links TRBV29-1 to TRBJ1-1; 7 bases are a match to TRBD1. The CDR3 is made up of 14 amino acids. CDR1 is SQVTM and CDR2 is ANQGSEA in the germline V gene. J lost 6 bases, V lost 6 bases, and 13 bases had no gene match. DNA for the CDR3: TGCAGCGTCAAGTCCAGGGGGGTCGACGCTGAAGCTTTCTTT. The encoded protein is CSVKSRGVDAEAFF.

The chain has TRBV5-6 and TRBJ2-5; TRBD2 agrees at 12 bases. Germline V CDR1 and CDR2: SGHDT, YYEEEE. The CDR3 loop spans 16 amino acids. Germline trimming cut 2 bases from V and 5 bases from J; bases unmatched to any gene: 7. CDR3 in DNA: TGTGCCAGCAGCTTTCTGACTAGCGGGAGTGAGGAGACCCAGTACTTC. Encoded protein: CASSFLTSGSEETQYF.

This clonotype was detected a few times. V gene TRBV30 combines with J gene TRBJ2-3, with 8 nucleotides matching TRBD1. This CDR3 spans 14 amino acids. V shed 3 bases and J 1 base; nucleotides not matched to a gene: 3. The germline V gene encodes CDR1 GTSNPN and CDR2 SVGIG (reference sequence). The CDR3 here is CAWRTGAGTDTQYF. The CDR3 bases are TGTGCCTGGAGGACAGGGGCCGGCACAGATACGCAGTATTTT.

This chain joins TRBV18 and TRBJ2-7; 8 bases align to TRBD1. Germline V gene data show CDR1 as KGHSH and CDR2 as LQKENI. After removal of 4 bases from V and 1 base from J, the junction contained 3 bases not matched to a gene. This CDR3 is 14 amino acids long. DNA of the CDR3: TGTGCCAGCTCACTGGGGACAGGATCCTACGAGCAGTACGTC. Translated: CASSLGTGSYEQYV.

This clonotype was seen a handful of times. The rearrangement uses TRBV7-8 and TRBJ1-6; D may be TRBD1 (6 bases). The V gene's germline CDR1 is SGHVS and CDR2 FQNEAQ. The CDR3 covers 15 residues. V lost 3 bases to trimming and J lost 8 bases, with 14 bases between them. DNA for the CDR3: TGTGCCAGCAGCTTGGTATGGGCAGGGGATTCACCCCTCCACTTT. Translated: CASSLVWAGDSPLHF. The variable domain in full, completed from reference TRBV7-8 and TRBJ1-6, reads GAGVSQSPRYKVAKRGQDVALRCDPISGHVSLFWYQQALGQGPEFLTYFQNEAQLDKSGLPSDRFFAERPEGSVSTLKIQRTQQEDSAVYLCASSLVWAGDSPLHFGNGTRLTVT.

Ten or more counts support this clonotype. This sequence joins TRBV24-1 and TRBJ2-5, with D perhaps matching TRBD1 (5 bases). Germline V gives CDR1 KGHDR, CDR2 SFDVKD. Trimming removed 2 bases at V and 6 bases at J, with 12 bases between. The CDR3 sequence is 14 residues long. CDR3 protein: CATSDSTGSQTQYF. Written as DNA, the CDR3 is TGTGCCACCAGTGATTCCACAGGTTCCCAGACCCAGTACTTC.

The table lists this clonotype with many counts. The J gene is TRBJ2-2, the V gene TRBV5-1; 8 bases are shared with TRBD2. Germline-derived CDR1 and CDR2 are SGHRS and YFSETQ. The CDR3 is 13 residues long. The J segment lost 6 bases and the V segment lost 5 bases, leaving 3 bases of the junction unmatched. The CDR3 DNA sequence: TGCGCCAGCAGACCCGGGAGGGCCGGGGAGCTGTTTTTT. Translated, it gives CASRPGRAGELFF.

The J gene is TRBJ2-7, the V gene TRBV28; 8 positions agree with TRBD1. V shed 6 bases, J shed 2 bases, and the junction held 9 bases outside the gene matches. This CDR3 has 15 residues. Germline assignment: CDR1 MDHEN and CDR2 SYDVKM. CDR3 region: CASRATGGETYEQYF. CDR3 bases: TGTGCCAGCAGGGCAACAGGGGGAGAAACCTACGAGCAGTACTTC.

The sample holds a few counts of this clonotype. The chain is built from TRBV7-9 and TRBJ2-5; D might be TRBD1 or TRBD2, each matching 5 bases. Germline CDR1 is SEHNR and CDR2 is FQNEAQ (reference sequence). This CDR3 contains 15 residues. With 1 base removed from V and 2 bases from J, the gap between germline ends came to 11 bases. The CDR3 nucleotides read TGTGCCAGCAGCTTAGGAGGGGCGGTTCAAGAGACCCAGTACTTC. Protein sequence: CASSLGGAVQETQYF. Complete variable domain (other parts from reference TRBV7-9 and TRBJ2-5): DTGVSQNPRHKITKRGQNVTFRCDPISEHNRLYWYRQTLGQGPEFLTYFQNEAQLEKSRLLSDRFSAERPKGSFSTLEIQRTEQGDSAMYLCASSLGGAVQETQYFGPGTRLLVL.

V gene TRBV2 combines with J gene TRBJ2-1, with D uncertain. Trimming removed 5 bases from V and 4 bases from J, with 15 bases in between. There are 15 residues in the CDR3. CDR1 and CDR2 from the germline V gene are SNHLY and FYNNEI. CDR3 region: CASSFVALGYNEQFF. The CDR3 DNA reads TGTGCCAGCAGTTTTGTCGCCCTAGGTTACAATGAGCAGTTCTTC.

This clonotype has a handful of counts. The rearrangement uses TRBV7-2 and TRBJ2-7, with D uncertain. The CDR3 covers 14 residues. Trimming removed 1 base from V and 4 bases from J, with 11 bases in between. Germline V gene data show CDR1 as SGHTA and CDR2 as FQGNSA. CDR3 in DNA: TGTGCCAGCAGCTTAGGGAATCCTGGATACGAGCAGTACTTC. It is translated as CASSLGNPGYEQYF.

This chain links TRBV20-1 with TRBJ1-1; maybe TRBD1 (5 bases). The CDR3 runs 15 residues. Germline lookup yields CDR1 DFQATT and CDR2 SNEGSKA (reference sequence). Trimming pared 2 bases from V and 1 base from J, leaving 14 bases between. CDR3 DNA sequence: TGCAGTGCTAGAATGCCGGGGGTCCAGAACACTGAAGCTTTCTTT. It encodes CSARMPGVQNTEAFF.

This clonotype was counted at least ten times. This chain links TRBV12-3 or TRBV12-4 with TRBJ2-2; TRBD1 might be the D (6 bases). This CDR3 contains 14 residues. The V end was cut by 6 bases, the J end by 2 bases, with 10 bases between. The CDR3 nucleotides are TGTGCCAGCAGCCTGGACAGAAACACCGGGGAGCTGTTTTTT. Encoded protein: CASSLDRNTGELFF.

This clonotype was detected many times. V is TRBV6-2 or TRBV6-3 and J is TRBJ2-5, with TRBD2 identical over 10 bases. Trimming at V came to 4 bases and at J to 3 bases, leaving 5 bases not matched to a gene. CDR3 length: 15 amino acids. Germline V lookup: CDR1 MNHEY, CDR2 SVGEGT. The CDR3 is CASSSASGREETQYF. CDR3 bases: TGTGCCAGCAGTTCCGCGAGCGGGAGGGAAGAGACCCAGTACTTC.

This clonotype was recorded many times. This sequence joins TRBV6-1 and TRBJ1-4, with unresolved D. Germline CDR1 reads MNHNS; CDR2 reads SASEGT. V was clipped by 5 bases and J by 4 bases, with 11 bases between them. This CDR3 is built from 14 residues. The CDR3 region has the DNA TGTGCCAGCAGTCCCAGACGGAATAATGAAAAACTGTTTTTT. It encodes CASSPRRNNEKLFF.

This clonotype was recorded many times. This chain links TRBV12-3 or TRBV12-4 with TRBJ1-1; D is uncertain. The CDR3 runs 13 residues. The ends were cut back, 10 bases at V and 0 bases at J, with 12 bases in the middle. The CDR3 DNA reads as TGTGCCACCAGGACGGCTATGAACACTGAAGCTTTCTTT. Protein: CATRTAMNTEAFF.

This clonotype was detected only a few times. The chain combines TRBV12-3 or TRBV12-4 with TRBJ2-5; D not certain. CDR3 length: 12 residues. Trimming left V 3 bases short and J 6 bases short, with 8 bases between. CDR3 amino acids: CASSLPRKTQYF. The CDR3 DNA sequence: TGTGCCAGCAGTTTGCCGCGAAAGACCCAGTACTTC.

This clonotype was seen at least ten times. This chain uses TRBV20-1 with TRBJ2-2; D unclear. Germline V gene lookup returns CDR1 DFQATT and CDR2 SNEGSKA (reference sequence). The CDR3 loop spans 13 amino acids. The germline V and J ends were trimmed by 6 bases and 11 bases, with 19 bases remaining between them. CDR3 sequence reads: CSAMDPIIGELFF. The CDR3 DNA is TGCAGTGCCATGGACCCCATCATTGGAGAGCTGTTTTTT.